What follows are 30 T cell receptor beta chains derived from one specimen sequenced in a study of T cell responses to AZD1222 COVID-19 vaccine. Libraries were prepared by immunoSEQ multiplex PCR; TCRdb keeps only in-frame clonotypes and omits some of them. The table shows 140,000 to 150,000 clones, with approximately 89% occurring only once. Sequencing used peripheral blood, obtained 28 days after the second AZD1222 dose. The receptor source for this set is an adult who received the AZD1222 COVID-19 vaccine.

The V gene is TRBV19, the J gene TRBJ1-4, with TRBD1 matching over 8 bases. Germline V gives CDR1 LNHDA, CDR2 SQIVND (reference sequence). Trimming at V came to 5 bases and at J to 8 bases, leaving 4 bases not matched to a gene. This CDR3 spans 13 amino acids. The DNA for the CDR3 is TGTGCCAGTAGTTCAGGGGGCAAAGAAAAACTGTTTTTT. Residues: CASSSGGKEKLFF. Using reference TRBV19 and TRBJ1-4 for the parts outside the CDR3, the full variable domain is DGGITQSPKYLFRKEGQNVTLSCEQNLNHDAMYWYRQDPGQGLRLIYYSQIVNDFQKGDIAEGYSVSREKKESFPLTVTSAQKNPTAFYLCASSSGGKEKLFFGSGTQLSVL.

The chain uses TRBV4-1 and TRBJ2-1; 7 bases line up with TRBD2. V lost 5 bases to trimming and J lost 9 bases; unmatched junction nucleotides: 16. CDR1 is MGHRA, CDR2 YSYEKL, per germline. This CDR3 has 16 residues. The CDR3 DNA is TGCGCCAGCAGCGGCGGTTTGGCTAGCGGTTGGGGTGAGCAGTTCTTC. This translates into CASSGGLASGWGEQFF.

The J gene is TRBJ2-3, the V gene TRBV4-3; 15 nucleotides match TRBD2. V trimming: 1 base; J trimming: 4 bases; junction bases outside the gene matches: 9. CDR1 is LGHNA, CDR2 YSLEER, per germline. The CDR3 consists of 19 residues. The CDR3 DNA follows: TGCGCCAGCAGCCAAGCGGGACTAGCGGGAGGAGGGGACCCAGATACGCAGTATTTT. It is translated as CASSQAGLAGGGDPDTQYF.

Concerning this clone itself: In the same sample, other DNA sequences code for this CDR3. The CDR3 nucleotides are TGTGCCAGCAGCCTGGGACTAGGCTACAATGAGCAGTTCTTC. The encoded protein is CASSLGLGYNEQFF. The chain links TRBV13 to TRBJ2-1; 8 nucleotides agree with TRBD2. The CDR3 spans 14 residues. The V gene's germline CDR1 is PRHDT and CDR2 FYEKMQ (reference sequence). The junction had 3 bases not matched to a gene; V was cut back by 5 bases and J by 3 bases.

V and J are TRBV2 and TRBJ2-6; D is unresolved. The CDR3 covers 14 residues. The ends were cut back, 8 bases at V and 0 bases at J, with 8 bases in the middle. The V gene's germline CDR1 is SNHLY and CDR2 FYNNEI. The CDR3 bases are TGTGCCAGCGGGTCTGACTCTGGGGCCAACGTCCTGACTTTC. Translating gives CASGSDSGANVLTF.

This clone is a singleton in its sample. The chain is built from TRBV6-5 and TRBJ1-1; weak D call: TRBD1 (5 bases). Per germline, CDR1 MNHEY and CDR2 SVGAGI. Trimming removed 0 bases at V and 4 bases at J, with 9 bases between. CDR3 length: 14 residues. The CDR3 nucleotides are TGTGCCAGCAGTTACTCGGCGGGGGGCACTGAAGCTTTCTTT. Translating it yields CASSYSAGGTEAFF.

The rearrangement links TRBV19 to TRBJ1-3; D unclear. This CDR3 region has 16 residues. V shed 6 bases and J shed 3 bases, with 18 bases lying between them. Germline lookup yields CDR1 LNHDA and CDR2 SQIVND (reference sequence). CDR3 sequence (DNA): TGTGCCAGTAGCGAGCTTGGACCGAATTATGGAAACACCATATATTTT. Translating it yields CASSELGPNYGNTIYF.

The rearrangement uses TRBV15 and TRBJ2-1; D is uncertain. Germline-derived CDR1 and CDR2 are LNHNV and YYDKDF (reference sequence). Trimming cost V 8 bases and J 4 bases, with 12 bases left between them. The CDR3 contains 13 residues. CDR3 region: CATRGLVYNEQFF. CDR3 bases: TGTGCCACCCGCGGCCTAGTGTACAATGAGCAGTTCTTC.

This CDR3 reads CASSQSGDYTQYF. The CDR3 region has the DNA TGTGCCAGCAGCCAAAGCGGGGACTATACGCAGTATTTT. The chain combines TRBV3-1 (or the pseudogene TRBV3-2) with TRBJ2-3; TRBD2 agrees at 7 bases. The CDR3 totals 13 residues. CDR1 and CDR2 from the germline V gene are LGHDT and YNNKEL (reference sequence). The V segment lost 2 bases and the J segment 7 bases; nucleotides outside the gene matches: 3.

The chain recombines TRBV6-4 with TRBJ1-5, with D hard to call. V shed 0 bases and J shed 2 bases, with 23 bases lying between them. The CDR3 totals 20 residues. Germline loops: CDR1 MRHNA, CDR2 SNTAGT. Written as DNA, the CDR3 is TGTGCCAGCAGTGACTCTATACTTAGACGGGTGACGGATCGCAATCAGCCCCAGCATTTT. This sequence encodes CASSDSILRRVTDRNQPQHF.

CDR3 nucleotide sequence: TGTGCCAGCAGCAAAGGCGGCAGAGCCAGTCGTGGCTACACCTTC. As protein: CASSKGGRASRGYTF. The V call is TRBV21-1, the J call TRBJ1-2. TRBV21-1 is a pseudogene. This CDR3 comprises 15 residues.

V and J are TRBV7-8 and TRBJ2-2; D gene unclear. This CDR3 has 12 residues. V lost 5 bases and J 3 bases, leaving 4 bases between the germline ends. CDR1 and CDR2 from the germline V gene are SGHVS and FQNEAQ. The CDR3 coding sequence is TGTGCCAGCAGCCTATACACCGGGGAGCTGTTTTTT. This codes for CASSLYTGELFF.

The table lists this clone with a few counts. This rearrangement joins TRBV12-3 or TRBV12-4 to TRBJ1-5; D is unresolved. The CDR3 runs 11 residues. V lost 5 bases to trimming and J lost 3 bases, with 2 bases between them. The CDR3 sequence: CASSPNQPQHF. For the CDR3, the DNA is TGTGCCAGCAGTCCCAATCAGCCCCAGCATTTT.

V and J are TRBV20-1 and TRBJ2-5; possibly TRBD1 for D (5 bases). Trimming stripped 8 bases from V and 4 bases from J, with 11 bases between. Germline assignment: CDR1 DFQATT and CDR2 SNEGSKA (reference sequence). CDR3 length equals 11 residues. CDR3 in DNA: TGCAGTCCGCAGGGATCAGAGACCCAGTACTTC. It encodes CSPQGSETQYF.

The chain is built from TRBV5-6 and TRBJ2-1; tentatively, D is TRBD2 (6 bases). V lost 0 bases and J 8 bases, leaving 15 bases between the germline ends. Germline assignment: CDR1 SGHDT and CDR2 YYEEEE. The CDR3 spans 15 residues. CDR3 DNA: TGTGCCAGCAGCTTGGAGCGGGCCCGGTGGTATGAGCAGTTCTTC. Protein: CASSLERARWYEQFF.

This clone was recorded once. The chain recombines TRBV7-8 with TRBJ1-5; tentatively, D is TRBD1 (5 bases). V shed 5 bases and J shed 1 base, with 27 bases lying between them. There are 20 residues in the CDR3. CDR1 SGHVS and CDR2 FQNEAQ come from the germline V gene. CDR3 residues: CASSPGVIRLRGGSNQPQHF. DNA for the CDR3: TGTGCCAGCAGCCCCGGGGTCATCAGGTTAAGGGGAGGGAGCAATCAGCCCCAGCATTTT. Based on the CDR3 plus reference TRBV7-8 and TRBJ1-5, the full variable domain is GAGVSQSPRYKVAKRGQDVALRCDPISGHVSLFWYQQALGQGPEFLTYFQNEAQLDKSGLPSDRFFAERPEGSVSTLKIQRTQQEDSAVYLCASSPGVIRLRGGSNQPQHFGDGTRLSIL.

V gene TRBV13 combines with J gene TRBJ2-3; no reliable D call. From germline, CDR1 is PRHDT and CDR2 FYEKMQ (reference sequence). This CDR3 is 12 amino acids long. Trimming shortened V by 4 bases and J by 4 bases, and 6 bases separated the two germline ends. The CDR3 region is CASSSFADTQYF. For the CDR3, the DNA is TGTGCCAGCAGCTCCTTCGCAGATACGCAGTATTTT. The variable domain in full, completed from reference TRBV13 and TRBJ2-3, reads AAGVIQSPRHLIKEKRETATLKCYPIPRHDTVYWYQQGPGQDPQFLISFYEKMQSDKGSIPDRFSAQQFSDYHSELNMSSLELGDSALYFCASSSFADTQYFGPGTRLTVL.

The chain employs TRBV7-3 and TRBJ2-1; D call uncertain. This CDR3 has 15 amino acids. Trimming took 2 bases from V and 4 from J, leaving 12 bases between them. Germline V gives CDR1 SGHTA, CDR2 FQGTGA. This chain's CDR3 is CASSLGQEPYNEQFF. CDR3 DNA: TGTGCCAGCAGCTTAGGGCAGGAACCTTACAATGAGCAGTTCTTC.

The CDR3 DNA sequence: TGTGCCTGCAGGACACCGTCTAATGAAAAACTGTTTTTT. The encoded protein is CACRTPSNEKLFF. The V gene is TRBV30, the J gene TRBJ1-4, with D perhaps matching TRBD1 (5 bases). V was cut by 6 bases and J by 3 bases, with 11 bases left in between. Germline assignment: CDR1 GTSNPN and CDR2 SVGIG (reference sequence). CDR3 size: 13 residues.

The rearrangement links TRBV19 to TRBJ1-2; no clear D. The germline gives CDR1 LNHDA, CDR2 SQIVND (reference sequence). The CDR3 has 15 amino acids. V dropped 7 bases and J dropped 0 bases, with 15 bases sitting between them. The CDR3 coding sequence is TGTGCCAGTACCGACGGCAGGCGGACTAACTATGGCTACACCTTC. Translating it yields CASTDGRRTNYGYTF.

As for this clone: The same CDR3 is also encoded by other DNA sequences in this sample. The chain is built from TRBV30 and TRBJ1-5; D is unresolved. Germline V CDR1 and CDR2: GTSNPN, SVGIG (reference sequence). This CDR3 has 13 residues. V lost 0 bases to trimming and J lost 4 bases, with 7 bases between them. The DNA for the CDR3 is TGTGCCTGGAGTGTCCAAGGGAATCAGCCCCAGCATTTT. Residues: CAWSVQGNQPQHF. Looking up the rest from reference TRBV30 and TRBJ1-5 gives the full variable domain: SQTIHQWPATLVQPVGSPLSLECTVEGTSNPNLYWYRQAAGRGLQLLFYSVGIGQISSEVPQNLSASRPQDRQFILSSKKLLLSDSGFYLCAWSVQGNQPQHFGDGTRLSIL.

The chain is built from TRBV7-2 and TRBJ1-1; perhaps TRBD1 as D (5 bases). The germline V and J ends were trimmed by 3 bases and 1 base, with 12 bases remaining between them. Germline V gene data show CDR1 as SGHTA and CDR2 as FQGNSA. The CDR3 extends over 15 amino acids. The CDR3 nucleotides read TGTGCCAGCAGCTTCGGGGGAAGTGGGAACACTGAAGCTTTCTTT. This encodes CASSFGGSGNTEAFF.

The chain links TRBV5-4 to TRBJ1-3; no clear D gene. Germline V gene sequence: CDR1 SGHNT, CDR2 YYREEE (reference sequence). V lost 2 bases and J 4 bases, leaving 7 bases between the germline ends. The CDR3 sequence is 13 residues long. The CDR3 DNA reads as TGTGCCAGCAGCTTAGGAGGGGGAAACACCATATATTTT. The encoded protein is CASSLGGGNTIYF.

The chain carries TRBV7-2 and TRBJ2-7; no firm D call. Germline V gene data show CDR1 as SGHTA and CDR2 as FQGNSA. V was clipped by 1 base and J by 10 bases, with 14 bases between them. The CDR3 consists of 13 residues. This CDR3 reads CASSLDTHSGQYF. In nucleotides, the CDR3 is TGTGCCAGCAGCTTAGACACCCACTCCGGACAGTACTTC.

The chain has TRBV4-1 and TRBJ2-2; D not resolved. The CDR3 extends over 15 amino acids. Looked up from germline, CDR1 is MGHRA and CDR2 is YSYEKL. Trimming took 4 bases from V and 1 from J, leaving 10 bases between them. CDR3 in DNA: TGCGCCAGCAGCCTTACCACTGGGAACACCGGGGAGCTGTTTTTT. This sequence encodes CASSLTTGNTGELFF.

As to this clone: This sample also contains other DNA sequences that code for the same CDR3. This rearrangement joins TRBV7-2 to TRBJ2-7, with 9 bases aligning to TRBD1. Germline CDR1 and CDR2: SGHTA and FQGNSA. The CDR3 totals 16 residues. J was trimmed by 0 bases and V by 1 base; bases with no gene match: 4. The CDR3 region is CASSLGGGQGSYEQYF. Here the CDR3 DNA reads TGTGCCAGCAGCTTAGGGGGGGGACAGGGCTCCTACGAGCAGTACTTC.

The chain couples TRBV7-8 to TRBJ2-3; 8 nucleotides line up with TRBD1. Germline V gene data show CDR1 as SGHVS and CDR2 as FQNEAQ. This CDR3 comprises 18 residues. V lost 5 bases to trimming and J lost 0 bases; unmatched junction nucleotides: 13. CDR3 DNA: TGTGCCAGCAGCCCTGACAGGGGAGTTTTGAAAAGCACAGATACGCAGTATTTT. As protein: CASSPDRGVLKSTDTQYF.

CDR3 nucleotide sequence: TGTGCCAGCAGCTTAAATACTCTAGCGGGGTTCGATGAGCAGTTCTTC. Translating gives CASSLNTLAGFDEQFF. V is TRBV11-2 and J is TRBJ2-1, with 9 bases matching TRBD2. Germline CDR1 SGHAT, CDR2 FQNNGV. The CDR3 spans 16 residues. V dropped 2 bases and J dropped 8; count of bases not matched to a gene: 10.

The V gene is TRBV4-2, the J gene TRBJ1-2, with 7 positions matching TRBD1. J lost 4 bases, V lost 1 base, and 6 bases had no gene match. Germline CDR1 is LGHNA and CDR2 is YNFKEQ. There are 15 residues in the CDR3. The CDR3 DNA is TGTGCCAGCAGCCAAGGGCTAGGGGGCGGCTATGGCTACACCTTC. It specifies CASSQGLGGGYGYTF.

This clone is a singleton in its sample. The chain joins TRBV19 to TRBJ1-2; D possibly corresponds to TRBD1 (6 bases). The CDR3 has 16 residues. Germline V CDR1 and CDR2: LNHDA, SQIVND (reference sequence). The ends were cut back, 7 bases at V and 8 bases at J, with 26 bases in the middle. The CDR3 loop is CASTHATVRGGSGYTF. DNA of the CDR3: TGTGCCAGTACCCATGCCACGGTGAGGGGGGGGTCAGGCTACACCTTC.